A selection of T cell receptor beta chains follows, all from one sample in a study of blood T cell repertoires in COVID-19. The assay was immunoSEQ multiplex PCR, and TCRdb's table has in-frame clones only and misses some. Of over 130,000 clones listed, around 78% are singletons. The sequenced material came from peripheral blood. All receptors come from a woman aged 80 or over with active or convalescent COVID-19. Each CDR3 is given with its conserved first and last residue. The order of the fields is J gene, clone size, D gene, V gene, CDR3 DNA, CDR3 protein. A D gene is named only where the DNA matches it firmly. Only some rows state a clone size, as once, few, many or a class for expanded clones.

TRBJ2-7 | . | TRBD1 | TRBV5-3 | TGTGCCAGAAAAGGGACAGGGATTTACGAGCAGTACTTC | CARKGTGIYEQYF
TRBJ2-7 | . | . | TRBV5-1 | TGCGCCAGCAGCATCCCTACCGGGACACACTCCTACGAGCAGTACTTC | CASSIPTGTHSYEQYF
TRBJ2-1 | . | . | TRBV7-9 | TGTGCCAGCAGGGTAACAGGGTTAGGTTTCGATGAGCAGTTCTTC | CASRVTGLGFDEQFF
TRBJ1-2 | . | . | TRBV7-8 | TGTGCCAGCAGCCAAGATGGGACTGTATTAGTCTATGGCTACACCTTC | CASSQDGTVLVYGYTF
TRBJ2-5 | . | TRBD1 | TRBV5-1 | TGCGCCAGCAGTAGGGGGCCTGAGACCCAGTACTTC | CASSRGPETQYF
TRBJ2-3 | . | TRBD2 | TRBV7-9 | TGTGCCAGCAGCACCCTAGCGGGGCTTACAGATACGCAGTATTTT | CASSTLAGLTDTQYF
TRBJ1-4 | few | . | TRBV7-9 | TGTGCCAGCAGCCCCACCGGAGCAACTAATGAAAAACTGTTTTTT | CASSPTGATNEKLFF
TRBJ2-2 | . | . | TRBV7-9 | TGTGCCAGCAGCAACGCACTGAGGAACACCGGGGAGCTGTTTTTT | CASSNALRNTGELFF
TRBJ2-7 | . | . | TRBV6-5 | TGTGCCAGCAGTCGCGGACAGTTAACCTACGAGCAGTACTTC | CASSRGQLTYEQYF
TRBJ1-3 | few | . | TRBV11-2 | TGTGCCAGCAGCTTAGGGGCCTTCTCTGGAAACACCATATATTTT | CASSLGAFSGNTIYF
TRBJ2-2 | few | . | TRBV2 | TGTGCCAGCGGGACACCTAAGACCGGGGAGCTGTTTTTT | CASGTPKTGELFF
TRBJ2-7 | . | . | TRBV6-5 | TGTGCACTTGTGGGGCTACACGAGCAGTACTTC | CALVGLHEQYF
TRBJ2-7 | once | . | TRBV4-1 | TGCGCCAGCAGCGCAAGATTCAGTTTCGACGAGCAGTACTTC | CASSARFSFDEQYF
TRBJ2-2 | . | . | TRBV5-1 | TGCGCCAGCAGCGGAGACGCATCGAACACCGGGGAGCTGTTTTTT | CASSGDASNTGELFF
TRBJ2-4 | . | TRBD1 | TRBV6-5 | TGTGCCAGCAGTTACACGCAGGGGGCGGGTGACATTCAGTACTTC | CASSYTQGAGDIQYF
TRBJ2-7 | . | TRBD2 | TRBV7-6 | TGTGCCAGCAGCGCTAGCGGGATTAGGTACGAGCAGTACTTC | CASSASGIRYEQYF